This TCR beta chain derives from a study of early T cells in non-severe SARS-CoV-2 infection. About the study: With bulk RNA from unsorted whole blood as input, sequencing yielded unpaired chains. Study-wide results and limits: Lookups in VDJdb leaned toward anti-spike CD8 responses and missed private and CD4 specificities.

As part of library construction, unique molecular identifiers were attached to individual cDNA molecules. From the 5' RACE reads, TCRdb called clonotypes with MiXCR, one entry per CDR3 protein. The table shows more than 65,000 distinct CDR3 sequences, with around 4.2% occurring only once. This clonotype has ten or more counts. No antigen is known for it. This CDR3 spans 20 amino acids. Germline lookup yields CDR1 DFQATT and CDR2 SNEGSKA (reference sequence). This sequence joins TRBV20-1 and TRBJ2-3, with 14 nucleotides matching TRBD2. The sample was whole blood, taken at baseline. This clonotype was obtained from an adult who was a healthcare worker with PCR-confirmed SARS-CoV-2 infection or an uninfected control (not recorded which). The donor label of this sample is uncertain. CDR3: CSHTTAGLAGVTASTDTQYF. The DNA for the CDR3 is TGCAGCCACACAACAGCGGGACTAGCGGGGGTGACGGCAAGCACAGATACGCAGTATTTT.